The T cell receptor (beta chain) described here comes from a study of regulatory T cells in long-lasting Graves disease. Study-level points and caveats: With approximately 3,000 shared public clonotypes, persistent patients exceeded new patients, who shared about a thousand.

The authors built TCR beta libraries using iRepertoire HTBI primers and Arm-PCR of CDR3 regions. One entry per CDR3 protein, called by TCRdb with MiXCR from the multiplex PCR reads. The data contain 400,000 to 650,000 distinct CDR3 sequences, roughly 16% of them singletons. Time point specified: newly diagnosed GD, antithyroid drugs for less than 3 months. RNA extracted from PBMCs served as the sequencing template. This clonotype was observed at least ten times. Its specificity is unknown. V was shortened by 3 bases and J by 0 bases, with 15 bases between the two germline ends. Germline CDR1 is MDHEN and CDR2 is SYDVKM. CDR3 length equals 16 residues. This sample also belongs to another study, concerning T cells in Graves' hyperthyroidism and ophthalmopathy. That paper states: Uncontrolled infections, other autoimmune diseases, pregnancy or lactation led to exclusion of patients. Initially, a first-round RT-PCR of the TCR CDR3 employed the HTBI primer set.

The receptor was isolated from a woman between 40 and 65 years old with Graves disease. Sequenced material: peripheral blood mononuclear cells (PBMCs), taken at new diagnosis, from a patient treated with antithyroid drugs. The V and J genes are TRBV28 and TRBJ2-7, with D possibly TRBD1 on 6 matching bases. CDR3 region: CASSFNWDTLSYEQYF. The CDR3 DNA reads TGTGCCAGCAGTTTTAATTGGGACACCCTCTCCTACGAGCAGTACTTC.